The present T cell receptor beta chain was sequenced within a study of T cell changes during pregnancy in multiple sclerosis. TCRdb's table, derived via immunoSEQ multiplex PCR, lists solely in-frame clones and lacks some. The sample holds tens of thousands of clones, 88% seen once. The CDR3 runs to 13 residues. Per germline, CDR1 SEHNR and CDR2 FQNEAQ (reference sequence). The V and J ends lost 3 bases and 5 bases respectively, with 8 bases between them. The material was peripheral blood, obtained in the first trimester of pregnancy. The sequence was obtained from a female donor with multiple sclerosis, enrolled in a pregnancy study. The V and J genes are TRBV7-9 and TRBJ1-5; tentative D call: TRBD1 (6 bases). The chain's CDR3 is CASSLKGDQPQHF. The CDR3 DNA reads TGTGCCAGCAGCTTGAAGGGGGATCAGCCCCAGCATTTT.